The 6 T cell receptor beta chains presented below share a single source sample, sequenced in a study of T cell responses to AZD1222 COVID-19 vaccine. Libraries were prepared by immunoSEQ multiplex PCR; TCRdb keeps only in-frame clonotypes and omits some of them. The repertoire holds tens of thousands of clones, with roughly 88% as singletons. This specimen consisted of peripheral blood, obtained 28 days after the second AZD1222 dose. These receptors were collected from an adult who received the AZD1222 COVID-19 vaccine.

This rearrangement joins TRBV7-2 to TRBJ1-2; D ambiguous. Germline loops: CDR1 SGHTA, CDR2 FQGNSA. The V and J ends lost 1 base and 4 bases respectively, with 13 bases between them. The CDR3 is 15 residues long. CDR3 in amino acids: CASSLEFSKGYGYTF. CDR3 in DNA: TGTGCCAGCAGCTTAGAATTCTCGAAGGGCTATGGCTACACCTTC.

This chain's CDR3 is CASSQASTSGGNEQYF. The CDR3 DNA follows: TGTGCCAGCAGCCAAGCCTCAACTAGCGGGGGAAACGAGCAGTACTTC. This chain uses TRBV3-1 (or the pseudogene TRBV3-2) with TRBJ2-7; 11 bases are shared with TRBD2. The length of the CDR3 is 16 residues. With 1 base clipped from V and 5 bases from J, the junction kept 7 bases outside the gene matches. Germline lookup yields CDR1 LGHDT and CDR2 YNNKEL (reference sequence).

CDR3 residues: CASSQDLRLDRSYSNQPQHF. As DNA, the CDR3 is TGTGCCAGCAGCCAAGATCTCCGCCTAGACAGGAGTTATAGCAATCAGCCCCAGCATTTT. The chain couples TRBV4-2 to TRBJ1-5; TRBD1 might be the D (6 bases). V was shortened by 0 bases and J by 0 bases, with 21 bases between the two germline ends. This CDR3 comprises 20 residues. The germline V gene encodes CDR1 LGHNA and CDR2 YNFKEQ.

The chain couples TRBV6-1 to TRBJ1-1; 9 bases map to TRBD1. Germline CDR1 reads MNHNS; CDR2 reads SASEGT. V lost 2 bases and J lost 8; bases outside the gene matches: 9. CDR3 length: 15 amino acids. CDR3 sequence reads: CASSEIGQGKGEAFF. CDR3 in DNA: TGTGCCAGCAGTGAAATTGGACAGGGGAAGGGAGAAGCTTTCTTT.

This clone was recorded only once. The chain uses TRBV6-4 and TRBJ2-1, with 14 bases fitting TRBD2. The length of the CDR3 is 15 residues. CDR1 is MRHNA, CDR2 SNTAGT, per germline. Unmatched junction bases numbered 3, after V lost 6 bases and J lost 5 bases. The CDR3 loop is CASRGLAGGNNEQFF. The CDR3 region has the DNA TGTGCCAGCAGAGGACTAGCGGGGGGAAACAATGAGCAGTTCTTC.

The rearrangement joins TRBV10-3 to TRBJ2-7; D is possibly TRBD1 (5 bases). Germline V lookup: CDR1 ENHRY, CDR2 SYGVKD. Deletions cut 11 bases from V and 1 base from J, with 15 bases between. The CDR3 consists of 13 residues. Here the CDR3 DNA reads TGTGCCGGATCGCCAGGGATATCCTACGAGCAGTACTTC. It translates to CAGSPGISYEQYF.